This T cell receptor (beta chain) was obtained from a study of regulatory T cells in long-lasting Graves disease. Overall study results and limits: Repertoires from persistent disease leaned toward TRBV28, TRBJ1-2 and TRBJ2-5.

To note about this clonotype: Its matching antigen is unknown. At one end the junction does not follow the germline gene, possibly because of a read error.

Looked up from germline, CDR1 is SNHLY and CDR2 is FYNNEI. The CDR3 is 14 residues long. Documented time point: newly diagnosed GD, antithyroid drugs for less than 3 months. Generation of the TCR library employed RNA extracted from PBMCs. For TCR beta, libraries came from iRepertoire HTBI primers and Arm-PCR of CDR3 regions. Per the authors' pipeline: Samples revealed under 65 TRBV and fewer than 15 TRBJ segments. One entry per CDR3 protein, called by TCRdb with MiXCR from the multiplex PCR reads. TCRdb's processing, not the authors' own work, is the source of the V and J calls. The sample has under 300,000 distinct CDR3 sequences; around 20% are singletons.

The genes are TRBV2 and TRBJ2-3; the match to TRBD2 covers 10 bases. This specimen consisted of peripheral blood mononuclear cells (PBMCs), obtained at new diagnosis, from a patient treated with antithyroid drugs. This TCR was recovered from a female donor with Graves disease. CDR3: CASRRTSGTDTQYF. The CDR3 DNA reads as TGTGCCAGCAGACGGACTAGCGGCACGGATACGCAGTATTTT. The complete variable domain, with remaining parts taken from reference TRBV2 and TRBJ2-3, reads EPEVTQTPSHQVTQMGQEVILRCVPISNHLYFYWYRQILGQKVEFLVSFYNNEISEKSEIFDDQFSVERPDGSNFTLKIRSTKLEDSAMYFCASRRTSGTDTQYFGPGTRLTVL.